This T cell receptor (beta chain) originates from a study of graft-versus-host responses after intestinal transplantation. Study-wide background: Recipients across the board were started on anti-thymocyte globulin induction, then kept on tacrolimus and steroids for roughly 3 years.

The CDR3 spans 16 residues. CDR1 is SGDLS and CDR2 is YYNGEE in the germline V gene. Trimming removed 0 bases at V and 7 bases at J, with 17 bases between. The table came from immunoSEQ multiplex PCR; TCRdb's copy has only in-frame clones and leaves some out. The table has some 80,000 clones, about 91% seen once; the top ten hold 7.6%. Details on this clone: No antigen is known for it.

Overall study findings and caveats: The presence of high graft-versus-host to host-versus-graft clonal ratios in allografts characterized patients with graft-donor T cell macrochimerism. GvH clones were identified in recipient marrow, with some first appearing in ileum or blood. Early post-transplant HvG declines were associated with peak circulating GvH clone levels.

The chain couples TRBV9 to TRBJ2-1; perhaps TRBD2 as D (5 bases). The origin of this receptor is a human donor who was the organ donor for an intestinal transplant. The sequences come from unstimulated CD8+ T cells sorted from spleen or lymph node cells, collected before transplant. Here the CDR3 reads CASSVAGRVWSNEQFF. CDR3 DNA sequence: TGTGCCAGCAGCGTAGCTGGGCGGGTTTGGTCTAATGAGCAGTTCTTC.